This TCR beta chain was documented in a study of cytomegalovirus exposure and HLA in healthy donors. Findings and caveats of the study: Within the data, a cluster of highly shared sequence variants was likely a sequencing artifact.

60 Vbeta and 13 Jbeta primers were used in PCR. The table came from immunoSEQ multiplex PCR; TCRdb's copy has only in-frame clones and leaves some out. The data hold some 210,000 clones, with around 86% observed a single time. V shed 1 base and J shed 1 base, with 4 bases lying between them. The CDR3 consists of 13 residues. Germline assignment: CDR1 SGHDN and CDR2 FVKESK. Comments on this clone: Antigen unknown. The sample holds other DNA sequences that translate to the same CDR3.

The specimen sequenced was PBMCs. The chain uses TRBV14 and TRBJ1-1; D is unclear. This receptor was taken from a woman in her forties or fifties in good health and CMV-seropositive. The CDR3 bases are TGTGCCAGCAGCCAAGGTCAGAACACTGAAGCTTTCTTT. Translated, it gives CASSQGQNTEAFF.